The sequence of this T cell receptor beta chain was determined in a study of blood T cell repertoires in COVID-19. Looking at the study overall: Samples of COVID-19 (acute and convalescent) were obtained from the United States, Italy and Spain.

Germline V gene sequence: CDR1 MNHEY, CDR2 SMNVEV (reference sequence). Trimming took 0 bases from V and 2 from J, leaving 13 bases between them. The CDR3 extends over 16 amino acids. Clones were read by immunoSEQ multiplex PCR, and TCRdb kept only the in-frame ones, dropping some. The repertoire holds over 250,000 clones, less than 90% seen once, with 13% in the top ten. Sequencing input: peripheral blood. This sequence joins TRBV27 and TRBJ1-1; D possibly corresponds to TRBD1 (6 bases). The receptor comes from a human donor in a cohort sampled during active COVID-19. In DNA, the CDR3 is TGTGCCAGCAGTTTATCGAAGGGGGGGGGTAACACTGAAGCTTTCTTT. Translated: CASSLSKGGGNTEAFF.